These T cell receptor beta chains were read from a single sample in a study of blood T cell repertoires in COVID-19. The repertoire was sequenced with immunoSEQ multiplex PCR; TCRdb's copy has only in-frame clones and lacks some. The data hold roughly 50,000 clones, with around 89% observed a single time. Sample: peripheral blood. Every receptor here comes from a human donor in a cohort sampled during active COVID-19. Both conserved end residues are part of each CDR3. Fields, in order: J gene, clone size, D gene, V gene, CDR3 protein, CDR3 DNA. The D gene is left open where the match is weak. Size tells how often a clone was seen (once, few, many) or the class of an expanded clone, and some rows leave it out.

TRBJ2-5 NA NA TRBV18 CASSPGLVTGETQYF TGTGCCAGCTCACCAGGTCTGGTGACGGGAGAGACCCAGTACTTC
TRBJ2-2 once NA TRBV7-8 CASSTPTVWTGELFF TGTGCCAGCAGCACCCCGACAGTCTGGACCGGGGAGCTGTTTTTT
TRBJ2-7 NA NA TRBV19 CASSIGRTENYEQYF TGTGCCAGTAGTATAGGGCGGACAGAGAACTACGAGCAGTACTTC
TRBJ2-1 NA TRBD1 TRBV19 CASREWDRVSNEQFF TGTGCCAGTAGGGAGTGGGACAGGGTTTCAAATGAGCAGTTCTTC
TRBJ2-3 NA NA TRBV9 CASSVGRADTQYF TGTGCCAGCAGCGTCGGCCGGGCAGATACGCAGTATTTT
TRBJ1-1 NA TRBD1 TRBV2 CARGVKDRAAPEAFF TGTGCCAGAGGAGTTAAAGACAGGGCTGCCCCTGAAGCTTTCTTT
TRBJ2-7 NA TRBD2 TRBV7-2 CASSLTSGGAGEQYF TGTGCCAGCAGCTTAACTAGCGGGGGGGCTGGCGAGCAGTACTTC
TRBJ2-3 NA TRBD2 TRBV2 CASSDHGGATDTQYF TGTGCCAGCAGTGACCACGGGGGGGCCACAGATACGCAGTATTTT
TRBJ2-3 NA NA TRBV6-2/TRBV6-3 CASSYEADRLDLADTQYF TGTGCCAGCAGTTACGAGGCTGATCGACTAGACTTAGCAGATACGCAGTATTTT
TRBJ2-6 few TRBD1 TRBV28 CASSLTGLRSGANVLTF TGTGCCAGCAGTTTGACAGGGTTGAGGTCTGGGGCCAACGTCCTGACTTTC
TRBJ2-7 NA NA TRBV5-4 CASSPDPRGGGYEQYF TGTGCCAGCAGCCCCGACCCTCGAGGCGGAGGCTACGAGCAGTACTTC
TRBJ2-7 NA TRBD1 TRBV4-2 CASSQGTGGSSYEQYF TGTGCCAGCAGCCAAGGGACAGGCGGAAGCTCCTACGAGCAGTACTTC
TRBJ2-1 NA NA TRBV30 CAWKQGWNLPYNEQFF TGTGCCTGGAAACAGGGTTGGAACCTACCCTACAATGAGCAGTTCTTC
TRBJ1-1 NA NA TRBV12-1 CASTRRPVRGNTEAFF TGTGCCAGCACCCGACGCCCGGTCAGGGGAAACACTGAAGCTTTCTTT
TRBJ1-6 NA NA TRBV6-1 CASSESTYSYNSPLHF TGTGCCAGCAGTGAATCCACCTACTCCTATAATTCACCCCTCCACTTT
TRBJ2-5 NA NA TRBV28 CASSQGQETQYF TGTGCCTCGAGTCAGGGCCAAGAGACCCAGTACTTC
TRBJ1-2 NA TRBD1 TRBV27 CASRPTTGNYGYTF TGTGCCAGCAGGCCCACGACAGGGAACTATGGCTACACCTTC
TRBJ2-3 few NA TRBV10-3 CASTGTSTDTQYF TGTGCCAGTACCGGGACTAGCACAGATACGCAGTATTTT
TRBJ1-5 once NA TRBV6-6 CASSPRRSGNQPQHF TGTGCCAGCAGTCCACGCCGCAGTGGCAATCAGCCCCAGCATTTT
TRBJ2-3 NA TRBD2 TRBV2 CASSQAGGPIDTQYF TGTGCCAGCAGTCAAGCGGGGGGGCCAATAGATACGCAGTATTTT
TRBJ2-7 NA NA TRBV4-3 CASSSRPDLYPYEQYF TGCGCCAGCAGCTCAAGGCCGGACTTATACCCCTACGAGCAGTACTTC
TRBJ1-6 few NA TRBV9 CASSVAGATNSPLHF TGTGCCAGCAGCGTAGCAGGTGCGACTAATTCACCCCTCCACTTT
TRBJ2-1 NA NA TRBV5-1 CASSLIGGNEQFF TGCGCCAGCAGCTTGATAGGCGGGAATGAGCAGTTCTTC
TRBJ1-3 NA TRBD1 TRBV18 CASSPSQGIGGNTIYF TGTGCCAGCTCACCTTCACAGGGGATAGGAGGAAACACCATATATTTT
TRBJ1-5 NA TRBD1 TRBV4-1 CASSPSGQLNQPQHF TGCGCCAGCAGCCCATCGGGACAGTTAAATCAGCCCCAGCATTTT
TRBJ2-5 NA TRBD1 TRBV5-1 CASSTDRVSQETQYF TGCGCCAGCAGCACGGACAGGGTATCCCAAGAGACCCAGTACTTC
TRBJ1-6 NA NA TRBV14 CASREGGSNSPLHF TGTGCCAGCAGGGAGGGTGGGAGTAACTCACCCCTCCACTTT
TRBJ2-2 NA NA TRBV4-3 CASSPRWGRNTGELFF TGCGCCAGCAGCCCCCGGTGGGGCAGGAACACCGGGGAGCTGTTTTTT
TRBJ2-5 NA NA TRBV29-1 CSVEKTGPETQYF TGCAGCGTCGAGAAAACAGGGCCAGAGACCCAGTACTTC
TRBJ2-7 NA TRBD1 TRBV7-3 CASSLTGQGTYEQYF TGTGCCAGCAGCTTAACGGGACAGGGGACCTACGAGCAGTACTTC
TRBJ2-3 NA TRBD2 TRBV4-3 CASSQVGLARDTQYF TGCGCCAGCAGCCAAGTTGGACTAGCAAGAGATACGCAGTATTTT
TRBJ1-5 NA NA TRBV21-1 CASSKVKRGSAQHF TGTGCCAGCAGCAAAGTTAAAAGGGGCTCAGCCCAGCATTTT
TRBJ2-5 NA NA TRBV11-2 CASRTTAAQETQYF TGTGCCAGCAGAACCACGGCGGCTCAAGAGACCCAGTACTTC
TRBJ1-3 NA NA TRBV10-3 CAISESGRTGNTIYF TGTGCCATCAGTGAGTCGGGCAGGACTGGAAACACCATATATTTT
TRBJ1-6 NA NA TRBV2 CASSLDSPLYNSPLHF TGTGCCAGCAGCCTGGACTCCCCACTCTATAATTCACCCCTCCACTTT
TRBJ2-7 NA NA TRBV3-1/TRBV3-2 CASSQETTGHEQYF TGTGCCAGCAGCCAAGAGACGACAGGACACGAGCAGTACTTC
TRBJ1-2 NA TRBD1 TRBV18 CASSQGQQPYGYTF TGTGCCAGCTCCCAGGGACAGCAACCCTATGGCTACACCTTC
TRBJ1-1 NA NA TRBV7-2 CASAKQGSSTEAFF TGTGCCAGCGCCAAGCAGGGATCGAGCACTGAAGCTTTCTTT
TRBJ1-1 few NA TRBV5-1 CASSPPTGKNTEAFF TGCGCCAGCAGCCCTCCCACAGGGAAGAACACTGAAGCTTTCTTT
TRBJ1-6 NA TRBD1 TRBV10-2 CASYGTVDSPLHF TGCGCCAGCTATGGGACAGTAGATTCACCCCTCCACTTT
TRBJ2-5 NA TRBD1 TRBV5-1 CASSLAGTGAGGETQYF TGCGCCAGCAGCTTGGCCGGGACAGGGGCGGGGGGAGAGACCCAGTACTTC
TRBJ2-7 NA NA TRBV11-3 CASSLGTANYEQYF TGTGCCAGCAGCTTAGGTACAGCCAACTACGAGCAGTACTTC
TRBJ1-3 NA NA TRBV7-9 CASTRGFGNTIYF TGTGCCAGCACTCGGGGGTTTGGAAACACCATATATTTT
TRBJ2-3 NA TRBD2 TRBV3-1/TRBV3-2 CASSLVAGPSTDTQYF TGTGCCAGCAGCCTAGTAGCGGGGCCGAGCACAGATACGCAGTATTTT
TRBJ2-1 NA NA TRBV3-1/TRBV3-2 CASSLDSLSYNEQFF TGTGCCAGCAGCCTGGACAGTTTGTCCTACAATGAGCAGTTCTTC
TRBJ1-4 NA NA TRBV4-3 CASSQVGGEEKLFF TGCGCCAGCAGCCAAGTAGGAGGGGAAGAAAAACTGTTTTTT
TRBJ2-1 NA NA TRBV7-9 CASRLREPYNEQFF TGTGCCAGCCGGCTACGGGAACCCTACAATGAGCAGTTCTTC
TRBJ1-2 NA NA TRBV20-1 CSASRQEMNYGYTF TGCAGTGCTAGTCGACAGGAGATGAACTATGGCTACACCTTC
TRBJ2-5 NA TRBD2 TRBV20-1 CSASASGGASWETQYF TGCAGTGCTAGTGCTAGCGGGGGGGCATCTTGGGAGACCCAGTACTTC
TRBJ2-7 NA TRBD2 TRBV6-6 CASSNLAGAANEQYF TGTGCCAGCAGTAACCTAGCGGGGGCCGCCAACGAGCAGTACTTC
TRBJ1-4 NA NA TRBV27 CASSRRGPQGTTTNEKLFF TGTGCCAGCAGTCGACGGGGACCACAGGGAACTACAACTAATGAAAAACTGTTTTTT
TRBJ2-4 NA TRBD1 TRBV7-9 CASSLAGTDGPYF TGTGCCAGCAGCTTAGCAGGGACAGATGGTCCCTACTTC
TRBJ1-4 NA TRBD1 TRBV28 CASSKDRGRGEKLFF TGTGCCAGCAGTAAGGACAGGGGGCGAGGTGAAAAACTGTTTTTT
TRBJ1-4 NA NA TRBV15 CATSRTGFLTTNEKLFF TGTGCCACCAGCCGAACAGGGTTCCTCACAACTAATGAAAAACTGTTTTTT
TRBJ1-1 NA TRBD1 TRBV19 CASTRDRLVTEAFF TGTGCCAGTACCCGGGACAGGCTCGTCACTGAAGCTTTCTTT
TRBJ1-2 NA NA TRBV28 CASRFSQGSWVYTF TGTGCCAGCAGATTCTCTCAGGGATCTTGGGTCTACACCTTC
TRBJ2-7 once NA TRBV3-1/TRBV3-2 CASSQVQGSRREQYF TGTGCCAGCAGCCAAGTTCAAGGCTCTAGACGCGAGCAGTACTTC
TRBJ1-5 once TRBD1 TRBV28 CASSPTGPSNQPQHF TGTGCCAGCAGCCCGACAGGGCCTAGCAATCAGCCCCAGCATTTT
TRBJ1-6 NA TRBD1 TRBV9 CASSQSGTGDSPLHF TGTGCCAGCAGCCAATCCGGGACAGGGGATTCACCCCTCCACTTT